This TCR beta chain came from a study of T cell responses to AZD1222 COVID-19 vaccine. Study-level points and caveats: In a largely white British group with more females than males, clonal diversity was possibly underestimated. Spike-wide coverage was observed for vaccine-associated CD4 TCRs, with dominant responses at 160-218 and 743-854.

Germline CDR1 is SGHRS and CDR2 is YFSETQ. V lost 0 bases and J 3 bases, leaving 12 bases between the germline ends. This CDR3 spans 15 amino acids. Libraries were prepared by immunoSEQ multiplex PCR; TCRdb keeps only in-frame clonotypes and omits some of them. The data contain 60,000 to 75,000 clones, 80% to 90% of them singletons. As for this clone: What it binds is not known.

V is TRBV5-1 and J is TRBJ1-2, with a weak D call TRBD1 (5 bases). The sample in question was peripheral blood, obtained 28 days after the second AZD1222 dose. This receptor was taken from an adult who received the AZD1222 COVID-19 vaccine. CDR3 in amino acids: CASSLALRGDYGYTF. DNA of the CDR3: TGCGCCAGCAGCTTGGCCTTGAGGGGCGACTATGGCTACACCTTC.